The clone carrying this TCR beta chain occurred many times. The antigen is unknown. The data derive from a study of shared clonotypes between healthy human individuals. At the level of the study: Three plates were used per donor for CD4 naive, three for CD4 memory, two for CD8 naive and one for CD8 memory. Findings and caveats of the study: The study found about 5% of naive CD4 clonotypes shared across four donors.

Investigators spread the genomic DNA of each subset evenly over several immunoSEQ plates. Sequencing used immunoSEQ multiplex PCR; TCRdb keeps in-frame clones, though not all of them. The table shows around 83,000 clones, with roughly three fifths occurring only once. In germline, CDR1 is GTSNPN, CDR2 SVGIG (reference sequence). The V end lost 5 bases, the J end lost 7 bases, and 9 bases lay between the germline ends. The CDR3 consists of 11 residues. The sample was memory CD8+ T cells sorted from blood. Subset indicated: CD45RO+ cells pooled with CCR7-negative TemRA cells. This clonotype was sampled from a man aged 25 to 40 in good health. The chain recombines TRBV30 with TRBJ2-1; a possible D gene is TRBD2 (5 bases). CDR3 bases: TGTGCCTGGGGGGAGTTGAATGAGCAGTTCTTC. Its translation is CAWGELNEQFF.